Listed below are T cell receptor beta chains from one sample, sequenced in a study of blood T cell repertoires in COVID-19. This table comes from immunoSEQ multiplex PCR, and its TCRdb copy is limited to in-frame clones, with some not included. The sample includes nearly 90,000 clones, approximately 88% of them seen just once. Sequencing used peripheral blood. The source of these receptors is a man between 60 and 75 years old with acute or convalescent COVID-19. The CDR3 runs from the conserved cysteine through the conserved F or W.

v_call cdr3_aa
TRBV6-5 CASRLAGGTYNEQFF
TRBV10-2 CASSLLAGEVSGYEQYF
TRBV27 CASSPRQGGEAFF
TRBV24-1 CATSEPGQVEAFF
TRBV30 CARRGTHGNAFF
TRBV20-1 CSASSARGNTEAFF
TRBV19 CASRQGNNSPLHF
TRBV6-6 CASSPEGTANYGYTF
TRBV6-5 CASRGYRADTEAFF
TRBV7-3 CASSPQGYGTDTQYF
TRBV10-3 CATTGQFSGNTIYF
TRBV29-1 CSVSRTAEYGYTF
TRBV7-9 CASSPGQGSLATNEKLFF
TRBV5-1 CASSYSGTDIYEQYF
TRBV5-4 CASSLEMSRGNEKLFF
TRBV19 CASSTSGGRYNEQFF
TRBV19 CASSIPGQGFEKLFF
TRBV5-4 CASSRLEDGGYNSPLHF
TRBV5-4 CASRVDPGQGNTEAFF
TRBV24-1 CATRAGSSYEQYF
TRBV18 CASSPPGRGDNYGYTF
TRBV25-1 CASRRATGELFF
TRBV5-1 CASSLGTGVYGYTF